A selection of T cell receptor beta chains follows, all from one sample in a study of blood T cell repertoires in COVID-19. Repertoires were generated with immunoSEQ multiplex PCR, while TCRdb's copy carries only in-frame clones and drops some. The sample consists of 130,000 to 150,000 clones, about nine tenths of them appearing once. Sample: peripheral blood. These receptors came from a human donor in a cohort sampled during active COVID-19. Both conserved end residues are part of each CDR3. The D gene is left open where the match is weak. Rows may omit the clone size; those that give it use once, few, many or a size class.

CDR3,DNA,D,V,size,J
CASAGLLNTEAFF,TGTGCCAGCGCCGGACTCTTGAACACTGAAGCTTTCTTT,.,TRBV18,.,TRBJ1-1
CASSVAGGANEKLFF,TGTGCCAGCAGCGTTGCGGGGGGCGCTAATGAAAAACTGTTTTTT,.,TRBV9,.,TRBJ1-4
CASSTTGTDNQGIQYF,TGTGCCAGCTCAACGACCGGGACAGACAACCAGGGCATTCAGTACTTC,TRBD1,TRBV18,.,TRBJ2-4
CAWSAMTSGSGTGELFF,TGTGCCTGGAGCGCGATGACTAGCGGGAGCGGCACCGGGGAGCTGTTTTTT,TRBD2,TRBV30,.,TRBJ2-2
CASSPRQGSYTF,TGTGCCAGCTCACCACGACAGGGAAGCTACACCTTC,TRBD1,TRBV18,.,TRBJ1-2
CATSDDNRGTDTQYF,TGTGCCACCAGTGATGACAATAGGGGAACAGATACGCAGTATTTT,.,TRBV24-1,.,TRBJ2-3
CASTPGGSNTGELFF,TGTGCCAGCACTCCAGGAGGTAGCAACACCGGGGAGCTGTTTTTT,.,TRBV7-9,.,TRBJ2-2
CASSPGQGIKTQYF,TGTGCCAGCAGCCCGGGACAGGGGATCAAGACCCAGTACTTC,TRBD1,TRBV25-1,once,TRBJ2-5
CASSLDSGTGFYEQYF,TGTGCCAGCAGCTTGGACTCGGGGACAGGGTTTTACGAGCAGTACTTC,TRBD1,TRBV5-5,.,TRBJ2-7
CASSHQFPDNEKLFF,TGTGCCAGCAGCCACCAGTTCCCCGATAATGAAAAACTGTTTTTT,.,TRBV4-2,.,TRBJ1-4
CASSLGGHTEAFF,TGTGCCAGCAGCTTGGGGGGTCACACTGAAGCTTTCTTT,.,TRBV7-8,.,TRBJ1-1
CATSDAQVFYGYTF,TGTGCCACCAGTGATGCGCAAGTATTCTATGGCTACACCTTC,.,TRBV24-1,once,TRBJ1-2
CATSDSDTGGSRETQYF,TGTGCCACCAGTGATTCAGATACAGGGGGCTCCAGGGAGACCCAGTACTTC,TRBD1,TRBV24-1,.,TRBJ2-5
CASSLWATGEGYNEQFF,TGTGCCAGCAGCTTATGGGCGACAGGGGAAGGGTACAATGAGCAGTTCTTC,TRBD1,TRBV7-3,.,TRBJ2-1
CASSQDSAGAWGRREGPYNEQFF,TGTGCCAGCAGCCAAGATTCGGCGGGTGCCTGGGGGAGGCGGGAGGGACCCTACAATGAGCAGTTCTTC,TRBD2,TRBV4-2,.,TRBJ2-1
CSAFAGTGGAYTEAFF,TGCAGCGCGTTCGCCGGGACAGGGGGCGCGTACACTGAAGCTTTCTTT,TRBD1,TRBV29-1,.,TRBJ1-1
CAWSPRRSSYEQYF,TGTGCCTGGAGTCCTCGCCGGAGCTCCTACGAGCAGTACTTC,.,TRBV30,few,TRBJ2-7
CASSRQGTDTEAFF,TGTGCCAGCAGCAGACAGGGTACGGACACTGAAGCTTTCTTT,TRBD1,TRBV11-3,.,TRBJ1-1
CASSQGDGVNEQFF,TGTGCCAGCAGCCAAGGAGACGGAGTCAATGAGCAGTTCTTC,.,TRBV4-2,.,TRBJ2-1
CASSPRTGTDYSNQPQHF,TGTGCCAGCAGCCCCCGGACAGGGACGGATTATAGCAATCAGCCCCAGCATTTT,TRBD1,TRBV3-1/TRBV3-2,.,TRBJ1-5
CASSLTGTANYEQYF,TGCGCCAGCAGCTTGACTGGCACAGCCAACTACGAGCAGTACTTC,.,TRBV5-1,.,TRBJ2-7
CASSPQGADEKLFF,TGTGCCAGCTCACCCCAGGGGGCTGATGAAAAACTGTTTTTT,TRBD1,TRBV18,.,TRBJ1-4
CASSQGREKQFF,TGTGCCAGCAGCCAAGGGAGGGAGAAGCAGTTCTTC,.,TRBV4-2,.,TRBJ2-1
CASSLRPGVSYEQYF,TGCGCCAGCAGCTTGAGGCCAGGGGTTTCCTACGAGCAGTACTTC,.,TRBV5-1,once,TRBJ2-7
CAWSVPGSSYNSPLHF,TGTGCCTGGAGTGTACCAGGTAGCTCCTATAATTCACCCCTCCACTTT,.,TRBV30,.,TRBJ1-6
CASSQARGIGSYNEQFF,TGCGCCAGCAGCCAGGCCAGGGGGATCGGATCCTACAATGAGCAGTTCTTC,TRBD1,TRBV4-3,.,TRBJ2-1
CASSPASGSRYEQYF,TGCGCCAGCAGCCCAGCTAGCGGGAGCAGGTACGAGCAGTACTTC,TRBD2,TRBV4-3,.,TRBJ2-7
CATSDLTSGGTRSSYNEQFF,TGTGCCACCAGTGACCTGACTAGCGGGGGGACTAGATCCTCCTACAATGAGCAGTTCTTC,TRBD2,TRBV24-1,.,TRBJ2-1
CASSLSKSGEQFF,TGTGCCAGCAGCTTAAGTAAGAGTGGTGAGCAGTTCTTC,.,TRBV7-3,.,TRBJ2-1
CASSLEGGGDTDTQYF,TGCGCCAGCAGCTTGGAAGGGGGAGGGGACACAGATACGCAGTATTTT,.,TRBV5-1,.,TRBJ2-3
CASNGDYSEQYF,TGTGCCAGCAACGGGGACTATTCCGAGCAGTACTTC,TRBD2,TRBV6-5,.,TRBJ2-7
CASRRLAGPLNTEQFF,TGTGCCAGCAGGCGACTAGCGGGGCCTCTCAACACTGAGCAGTTCTTC,TRBD2,TRBV5-4,.,TRBJ2-1
CASSESWTLAKNIQYF,TGTGCCAGCAGTGAATCGTGGACTCTAGCCAAAAACATTCAGTACTTC,.,TRBV6-1,few,TRBJ2-4
CAWSVRLRQAINQPQHF,TGTGCCTGGAGTGTAAGGCTTCGACAGGCTATCAATCAGCCCCAGCATTTT,.,TRBV30,few,TRBJ1-5
CASSLASSRSTDTQYF,TGTGCCAGCAGCTTGGCTTCTAGTCGCTCCACAGATACGCAGTATTTT,.,TRBV5-4,.,TRBJ2-3
CASSRDNSGNTIYF,TGCGCCAGCAGTCGGGACAACTCTGGAAACACCATATATTTT,.,TRBV10-1,.,TRBJ1-3
CATSRATARLGGYEQYF,TGTGCCACCAGCAGAGCCACCGCAAGACTAGGCGGCTACGAGCAGTACTTC,.,TRBV15,.,TRBJ2-7
CASNFSTRGGWHTF,TGCGCCAGCAATTTCTCGACTCGCGGGGGGTGGCACACCTTC,.,TRBV23-1,.,TRBJ1-2
CASSQDPRKNIQYF,TGTGCCAGCAGCCAAGACCCCCGCAAAAACATTCAGTACTTC,.,TRBV4-2,.,TRBJ2-4
CASSWDRYNEQFF,TGTGCCAGCAGCTGGGACAGATACAATGAGCAGTTCTTC,TRBD1,TRBV28,once,TRBJ2-1
CATSLLRYEQFF,TGTGCCACCAGCCTACTGCGGTATGAGCAGTTCTTC,.,TRBV15,.,TRBJ2-1
CASSLDLAGGYNEQFF,TGCGCCAGCAGCTTGGACCTAGCGGGAGGATACAATGAGCAGTTCTTC,TRBD2,TRBV5-1,few,TRBJ2-1
CASSQDHYYTDTQYF,TGCGCCAGCAGCCAAGACCACTACTACACAGATACGCAGTATTTT,.,TRBV4-1,.,TRBJ2-3
CASSTGTGNYGYTF,TGTGCCAGCAGCACCGGGACTGGGAACTATGGCTACACCTTC,.,TRBV7-2,once,TRBJ1-2
CAWTQGVNQPQHF,TGTGCCTGGACCCAGGGGGTAAATCAGCCCCAGCATTTT,TRBD1,TRBV30,few,TRBJ1-5
CASQTGDDYGYTF,TGCGCCAGCCAGACAGGGGATGACTATGGCTACACCTTC,TRBD1,TRBV5-1,few,TRBJ1-2
CASSVGLAGENNEQFF,TGTGCCAGCAGCGTAGGGCTAGCGGGTGAAAACAATGAGCAGTTCTTC,TRBD2,TRBV9,.,TRBJ2-1
CASSSRDRVDYGYTF,TGTGCCAGCAGTTCCCGGGACAGGGTAGACTATGGCTACACCTTC,TRBD1,TRBV6-5,.,TRBJ1-2
CASSQEAGLAGYTGELFF,TGTGCCAGCAGCCAAGAGGCGGGACTAGCGGGATACACCGGGGAGCTGTTTTTT,TRBD2,TRBV4-2,.,TRBJ2-2
CSGSRGSFGELFF,TGCAGCGGGTCCAGGGGGAGTTTCGGGGAGCTGTTTTTT,TRBD1,TRBV29-1,.,TRBJ2-2
CASSPRRGVTGELFF,TGTGCCAGCAGCCCCCGACGGGGGGTCACCGGGGAGCTGTTTTTT,TRBD2,TRBV7-2,.,TRBJ2-2
CASSFGGEETQYF,TGTGCCAGCAGTTTTGGCGGAGAAGAGACCCAGTACTTC,.,TRBV12-3/TRBV12-4,.,TRBJ2-5
CASSLGTGGSGERFF,TGCGCCAGCAGCCTCGGGACAGGGGGTTCGGGTGAGCGGTTCTTC,TRBD1,TRBV5-1,.,TRBJ2-1
CASSRPGTGSGNTIYF,TGTGCCAGCAGCCGACCGGGGACAGGCTCTGGAAACACCATATATTTT,TRBD1,TRBV5-6,.,TRBJ1-3
CASSLEGGPKGTGELFF,TGCGCCAGCAGCTTGGAAGGTGGGCCAAAGGGGACCGGGGAGCTGTTTTTT,.,TRBV5-1,.,TRBJ2-2
CASSGSGANTGELFF,TGCGCCAGCAGCGGCTCCGGGGCGAACACCGGGGAGCTGTTTTTT,.,TRBV5-1,.,TRBJ2-2
CAWTNGGGRSTDTQYF,TGTGCCTGGACCAACGGGGGAGGTAGGAGCACAGATACGCAGTATTTT,.,TRBV30,.,TRBJ2-3